The TCR beta chain described here comes from a study of shared clonotypes between healthy human individuals. Study-wide results and limits: Sampling covered blood only; tissue repertoires likely differ.

In the authors' methods: ImmunoSEQ output held junction-only sequences without quality scores, so filtering differed. Generated by immunoSEQ multiplex PCR, the TCRdb table keeps only in-frame clones and is missing some. Clone size and V and J calls were adopted from that table, with D and trimming inferred from the DNA. The sample carries 500,000 to 650,000 clones, around three quarters recorded once. The CDR3 has 15 amino acids. Germline V lookup: CDR1 LNHDA, CDR2 SQIVND (reference sequence). V was cut by 2 bases and J by 0 bases, with 10 bases left in between. Donors were healthy HIV-negative adults without recent acute infections or vaccinations. To note about this clone: Its antigen is unknown.

The V and J genes are TRBV19 and TRBJ2-5, with TRBD1 as a possible D gene (5 bases). Sequenced: PBMCs. This receptor was identified in a woman aged 40 to 50 in good health. Some clones in this sample may be carry-over from other donors' samples. CDR3 sequence: CASSIRAGYQETQYF. The CDR3 DNA sequence: TGTGCCAGTAGTATAAGAGCAGGGTACCAAGAGACCCAGTACTTC.